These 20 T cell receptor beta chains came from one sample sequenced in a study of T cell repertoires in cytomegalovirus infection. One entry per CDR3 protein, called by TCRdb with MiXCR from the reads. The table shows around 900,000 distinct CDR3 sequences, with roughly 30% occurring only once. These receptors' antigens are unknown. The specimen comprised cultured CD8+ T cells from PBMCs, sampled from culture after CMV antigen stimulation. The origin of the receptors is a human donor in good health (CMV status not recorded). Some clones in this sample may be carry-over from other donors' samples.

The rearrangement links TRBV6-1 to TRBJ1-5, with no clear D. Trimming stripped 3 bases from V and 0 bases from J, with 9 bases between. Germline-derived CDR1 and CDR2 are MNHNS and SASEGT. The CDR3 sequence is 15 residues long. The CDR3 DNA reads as TGTGCCAGCAGTGACGGGTTTCATAGCAATCAGCCCCAGCATTTT. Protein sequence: CASSDGFHSNQPQHF.

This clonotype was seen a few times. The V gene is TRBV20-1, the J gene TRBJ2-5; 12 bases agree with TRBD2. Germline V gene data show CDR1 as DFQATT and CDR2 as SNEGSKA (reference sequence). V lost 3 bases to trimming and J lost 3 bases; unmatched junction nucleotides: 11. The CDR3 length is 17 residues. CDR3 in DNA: TGCAGTGCTAGTTCCCTAGCGGGGGGGCCGGTGGAAGAGACCCAGTACTTC. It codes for CSASSLAGGPVEETQYF.

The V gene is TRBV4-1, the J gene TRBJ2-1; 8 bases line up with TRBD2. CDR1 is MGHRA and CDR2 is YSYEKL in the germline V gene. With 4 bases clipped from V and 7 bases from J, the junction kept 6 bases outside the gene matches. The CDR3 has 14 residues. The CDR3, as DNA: TGCGCCAGCAGCCCCTGGCGGGGGGAAAATGAGCAGTTCTTC. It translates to CASSPWRGENEQFF.

The CDR3 DNA is TGTGCCAGCAGCGCCCCACAGGGCACAGATACGCAGTATTTT. As protein: CASSAPQGTDTQYF. The chain employs TRBV25-1 and TRBJ2-3; D might be TRBD1 (5 bases). The V gene lost 6 bases and the J gene lost 1 base, with 11 bases spanning the gap. Germline V gives CDR1 MGHDK, CDR2 SYGVNS. The CDR3 totals 14 residues.

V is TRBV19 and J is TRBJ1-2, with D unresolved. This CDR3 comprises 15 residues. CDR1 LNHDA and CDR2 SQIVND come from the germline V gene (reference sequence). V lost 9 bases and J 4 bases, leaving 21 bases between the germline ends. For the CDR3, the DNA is TGTGCCAGCGACTCTAGGGAAGGGCCCCTCTATGGCTACACCTTC. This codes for CASDSREGPLYGYTF.

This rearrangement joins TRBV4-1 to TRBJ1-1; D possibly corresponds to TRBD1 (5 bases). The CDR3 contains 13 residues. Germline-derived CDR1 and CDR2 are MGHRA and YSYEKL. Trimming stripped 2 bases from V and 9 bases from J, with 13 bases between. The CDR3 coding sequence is TGCGCCAGCAGCCAAAGGACACTTAACCAAGCTTTCTTT. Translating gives CASSQRTLNQAFF.

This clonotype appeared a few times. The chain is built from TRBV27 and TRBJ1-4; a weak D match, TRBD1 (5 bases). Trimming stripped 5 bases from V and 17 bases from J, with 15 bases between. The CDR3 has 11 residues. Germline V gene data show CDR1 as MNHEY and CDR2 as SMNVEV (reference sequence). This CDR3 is CASSGREGVFF. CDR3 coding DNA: TGTGCCAGCAGTGGGAGGGAAGGGGTTTTTTTT.

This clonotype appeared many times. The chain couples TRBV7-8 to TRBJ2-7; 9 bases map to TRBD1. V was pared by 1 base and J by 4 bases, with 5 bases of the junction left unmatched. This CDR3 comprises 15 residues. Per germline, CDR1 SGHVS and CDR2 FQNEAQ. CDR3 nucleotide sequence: TGTGCCAGCAGCTTAGAGGGGACAGGGTATTACGAGCAGTACTTC. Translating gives CASSLEGTGYYEQYF.

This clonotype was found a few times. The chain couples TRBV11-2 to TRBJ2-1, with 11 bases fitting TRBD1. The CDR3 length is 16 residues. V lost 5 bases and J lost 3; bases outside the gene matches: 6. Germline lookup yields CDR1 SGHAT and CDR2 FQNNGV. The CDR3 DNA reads TGTGCCAGCAGCACGCCGGGACAGGGGGGCTACAATGAGCAGTTCTTC. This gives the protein CASSTPGQGGYNEQFF.

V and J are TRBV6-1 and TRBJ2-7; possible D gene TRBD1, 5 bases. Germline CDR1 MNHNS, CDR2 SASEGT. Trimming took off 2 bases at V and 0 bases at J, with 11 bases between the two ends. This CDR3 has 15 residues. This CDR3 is CASSEWQGSSYEQYV. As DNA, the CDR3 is TGTGCCAGCAGTGAATGGCAGGGAAGCTCCTACGAGCAGTACGTC.

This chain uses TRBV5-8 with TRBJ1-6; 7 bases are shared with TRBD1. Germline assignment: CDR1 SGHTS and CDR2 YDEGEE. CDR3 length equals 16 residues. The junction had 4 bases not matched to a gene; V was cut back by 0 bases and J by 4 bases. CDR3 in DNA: TGTGCCAGCAGCTTGGGGTTGACAGGGTATAATTCACCCCTCCACTTT. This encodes CASSLGLTGYNSPLHF.

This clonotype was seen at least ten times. Here the CDR3 DNA reads TGTGCCAGCAGCTTCGGACATTCCCCCTTAGAAGAGACCCAGTACTTC. Its protein is CASSFGHSPLEETQYF. J is TRBJ2-5 and V is TRBV7-2; possible D gene TRBD1, 5 bases. The CDR3 totals 16 residues. Trimming pared 3 bases from V and 3 bases from J, leaving 17 bases between. CDR1 is SGHTA and CDR2 is FQGNSA in the germline V gene.

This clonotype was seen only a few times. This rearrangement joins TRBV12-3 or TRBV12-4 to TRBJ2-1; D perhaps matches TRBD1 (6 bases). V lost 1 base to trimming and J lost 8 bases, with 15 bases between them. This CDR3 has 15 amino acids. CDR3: CASSLGRQGWDEQFF. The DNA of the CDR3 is TGTGCCAGCAGTTTAGGTCGGCAGGGGTGGGATGAGCAGTTCTTC.

The CDR3 loop reads CASSSSGAQETQYF. The CDR3 DNA follows: TGTGCCAGCAGCTCGAGTGGGGCCCAAGAGACCCAGTACTTC. The J gene is TRBJ2-5, the V gene TRBV7-9; the D gene is possibly TRBD1 (5 bases). The CDR3 spans 14 residues. Germline assignment: CDR1 SEHNR and CDR2 FQNEAQ (reference sequence). Trimming stripped 4 bases from V and 1 base from J, with 10 bases between.

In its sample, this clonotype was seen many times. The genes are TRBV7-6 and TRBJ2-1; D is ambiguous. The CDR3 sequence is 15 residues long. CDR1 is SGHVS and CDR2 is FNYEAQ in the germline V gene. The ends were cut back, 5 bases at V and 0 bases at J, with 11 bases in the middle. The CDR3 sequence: CASSQQGSSYNEQFF. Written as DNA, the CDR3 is TGTGCCAGCAGCCAACAAGGTTCCTCCTACAATGAGCAGTTCTTC.

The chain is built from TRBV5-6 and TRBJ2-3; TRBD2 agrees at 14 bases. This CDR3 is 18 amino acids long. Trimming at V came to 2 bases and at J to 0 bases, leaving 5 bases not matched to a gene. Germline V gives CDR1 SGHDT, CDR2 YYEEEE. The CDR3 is CASSFGTSGGPSTDTQYF. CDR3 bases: TGTGCCAGCAGCTTTGGGACTAGCGGGGGCCCTAGCACAGATACGCAGTATTTT.

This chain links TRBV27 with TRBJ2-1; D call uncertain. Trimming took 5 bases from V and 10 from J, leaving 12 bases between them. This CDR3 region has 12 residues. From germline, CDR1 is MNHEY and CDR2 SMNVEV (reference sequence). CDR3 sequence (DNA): TGTGCCAGCAGTCCGCGGCGATCGGAGCAGTTCTTC. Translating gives CASSPRRSEQFF.

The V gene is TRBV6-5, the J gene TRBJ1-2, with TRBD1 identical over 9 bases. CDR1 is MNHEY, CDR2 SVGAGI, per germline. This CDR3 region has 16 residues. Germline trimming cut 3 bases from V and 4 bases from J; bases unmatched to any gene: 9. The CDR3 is CASSYSNRGRGYGYTF. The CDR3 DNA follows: TGTGCCAGCAGTTATAGTAACAGGGGGCGAGGCTATGGCTACACCTTC.

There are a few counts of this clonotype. CDR3 residues: CASSGGAREQFF. In DNA form, the CDR3 reads TGTGCCAGTAGCGGGGGGGCCAGAGAGCAGTTCTTC. This rearrangement joins TRBV7-6 to TRBJ2-1; 11 nucleotides line up with TRBD2. Germline V CDR1 and CDR2: SGHVS, FNYEAQ. V gave up 9 bases and J gave up 10 bases; unmatched junction bases: 5. The CDR3 consists of 12 residues.

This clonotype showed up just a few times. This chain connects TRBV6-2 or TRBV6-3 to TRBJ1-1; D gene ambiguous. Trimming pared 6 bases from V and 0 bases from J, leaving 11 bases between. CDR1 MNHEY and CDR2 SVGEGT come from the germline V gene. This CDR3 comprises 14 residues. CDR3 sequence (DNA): TGTGCCAGCAGCTACGACTGGTTGAACACTGAAGCTTTCTTT. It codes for CASSYDWLNTEAFF.